This T cell receptor beta chain appears in the sequencing data of a study of blood T cell repertoires in COVID-19. At the level of the study: Collection of acute and convalescent COVID-19 samples took place in the United States, Italy and Spain. Sources were T cells, B-cell-depleted T cells, or PBMCs; the material itself was cDNA or gDNA.

Across about two dozen US areas, participants ranged in age from about 18 to 90 years. Recovered Cohort 3 donors showed two negative PCRs, clearance, or symptom resolution. Repertoires were generated with immunoSEQ multiplex PCR, while TCRdb's copy carries only in-frame clones and drops some. The data hold under 300,000 clones, with about nine tenths observed a single time. V dropped 3 bases and J dropped 6; count of bases not matched to a gene: 4. The CDR3 is 15 amino acids. In germline, CDR1 is LGHNT, CDR2 FRNRAP. This clonotype was sampled from a man between 18 and 29 years old who had recovered from COVID-19. The chain links TRBV12-5 to TRBJ1-4; 10 bases map to TRBD1. Sequencing was performed on PBMCs or T cells enriched from blood (not recorded which). CDR3 DNA sequence: TGTGCTAGTGGTTTCATCGGGACAGGGGATGAAAAACTGTTTTTT. Translating it yields CASGFIGTGDEKLFF.